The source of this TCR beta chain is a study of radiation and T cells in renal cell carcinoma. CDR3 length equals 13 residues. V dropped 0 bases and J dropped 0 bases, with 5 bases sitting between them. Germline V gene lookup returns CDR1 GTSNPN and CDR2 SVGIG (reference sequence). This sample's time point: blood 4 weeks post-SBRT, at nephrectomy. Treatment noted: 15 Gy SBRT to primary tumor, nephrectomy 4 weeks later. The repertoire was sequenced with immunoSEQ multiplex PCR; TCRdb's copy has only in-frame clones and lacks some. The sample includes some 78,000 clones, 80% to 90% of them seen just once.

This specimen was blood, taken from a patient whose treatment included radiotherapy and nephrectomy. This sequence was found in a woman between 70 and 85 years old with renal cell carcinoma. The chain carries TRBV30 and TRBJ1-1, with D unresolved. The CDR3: CAWSVNMNTEAFF. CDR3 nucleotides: TGTGCCTGGAGTGTAAACATGAACACTGAAGCTTTCTTT.